Presented here are 24 T cell receptor beta chains from one specimen sequenced in a study of blood T cell repertoires in COVID-19. Clones were read by immunoSEQ multiplex PCR, and TCRdb kept only the in-frame ones, dropping some. This sample has about 40,000 clones, with approximately 91% found just once. Source material: peripheral blood. The source is a woman in her 30s in a cohort sampled during active COVID-19.

The V call is TRBV28, the J call TRBJ2-7, with D unresolved. V lost 3 bases, J lost 4 bases, and 7 bases lay in between. Germline V gives CDR1 MDHEN, CDR2 SYDVKM. The CDR3 spans 12 residues. The CDR3 is CASSFRLYEQYF. CDR3 DNA: TGTGCCAGCAGTTTTCGACTTTACGAGCAGTACTTC.

The CDR3 is CASSSRTGTGNTIYF. The CDR3 nucleotides read TGTGCCAGCAGTTCCCGGACAGGGACTGGAAACACCATATATTTT. J is TRBJ1-3 and V is TRBV6-5; 8 bases map to TRBD1. Germline loops: CDR1 MNHEY, CDR2 SVGAGI. The CDR3 contains 15 residues. The trim removed 4 bases at V and 2 bases at J, leaving 4 bases unmatched.

This chain links TRBV24-1 with TRBJ1-1, with D perhaps TRBD1 (5 bases). Trimming took off 1 base at V and 0 bases at J, with 8 bases between the two ends. The CDR3 has 15 amino acids. CDR1 is KGHDR, CDR2 SFDVKD, per germline. CDR3 amino acids: CATSDLQVLNTEAFF. As DNA, the CDR3 is TGTGCCACCAGTGATTTACAGGTTCTGAACACTGAAGCTTTCTTT.

The V and J genes are TRBV19 and TRBJ1-2; 7 bases are a match to TRBD1. The CDR3 has 14 amino acids. Germline trimming cut 1 base from V and 4 bases from J; bases unmatched to any gene: 3. Germline CDR1 and CDR2: LNHDA and SQIVND (reference sequence). The CDR3 reads CASSIVPGGYGYTF. The CDR3 bases are TGTGCCAGTAGTATAGTCCCAGGGGGCTATGGCTACACCTTC.

The genes are TRBV10-2 and TRBJ2-7, with a possible D match to TRBD1 (6 bases). This CDR3 is built from 13 residues. V was shortened by 7 bases and J by 3 bases, with 13 bases between the two germline ends. The germline V gene encodes CDR1 WSHSY and CDR2 SAAADI. CDR3 loop: CASTGTLSYEQYF. For the CDR3, the DNA is TGCGCCAGCACCGGGACATTGAGCTACGAGCAGTACTTC.

The chain is built from TRBV2 and TRBJ2-1; D may be TRBD2 (5 bases). CDR3 length equals 16 residues. V was clipped by 6 bases and J by 9 bases, with 24 bases between them. Germline V gene data show CDR1 as SNHLY and CDR2 as FYNNEI. CDR3 nucleotides: TGTGCCAGCAGATCTCTCCTTAGCGCGCACGTCGGTGAGCAGTTCTTC. Residues: CASRSLLSAHVGEQFF.

V and J are TRBV6-1 and TRBJ2-3; 9 nucleotides agree with TRBD2. The V gene's germline CDR1 is MNHNS and CDR2 SASEGT. This CDR3 comprises 19 residues. V gave up 4 bases and J gave up 1 base; unmatched junction bases: 15. CDR3 nucleotide sequence: TGTGCCAGCAGTGCCCCTATTAGCGGGAGTAGGAGTGGCACAGATACGCAGTATTTT. Encoded protein: CASSAPISGSRSGTDTQYF.

This clone showed up just a few times. This chain's CDR3 is CATSEGARGYTF. CDR3 DNA: TGTGCCACCAGTGAAGGGGCGCGGGGCTACACCTTC. The chain recombines TRBV24-1 with TRBJ1-2; a possible D gene is TRBD1 (5 bases). From germline, CDR1 is KGHDR and CDR2 SFDVKD. CDR3 size: 12 residues. Trimming pared 4 bases from V and 8 bases from J, leaving 10 bases between.

This chain joins TRBV2 and TRBJ2-7, with a weak D call TRBD2 (6 bases). The V gene's germline CDR1 is SNHLY and CDR2 FYNNEI. V gave up 6 bases and J gave up 3 bases, with 9 bases separating them. The CDR3 is 12 residues long. The CDR3 nucleotides are TGTGCCAGCAGGACGGGAGACTACGAGCAGTACTTC. Its protein is CASRTGDYEQYF.

V and J are TRBV7-7 and TRBJ2-5; TRBD1 might be the D (7 bases). This CDR3 has 15 residues. Germline V gene data show CDR1 as SSHAT and CDR2 as FNYEAQ (reference sequence). CDR3 nucleotides: TGTGCTAGCTCGGAGGGGCAGGGGGTCCAAGAGACCCAGTACTTC. Translated: CASSEGQGVQETQYF.

This chain connects TRBV6-2 or TRBV6-3 to TRBJ2-7; 9 bases match TRBD2. V dropped 4 bases and J dropped 1; count of bases not matched to a gene: 8. Germline assignment: CDR1 MNHEY and CDR2 SVGEGT. This CDR3 is 16 amino acids long. Here the CDR3 DNA reads TGTGCCAGCAGTTCATCGGTAGCGGGGGATTCCTACGAGCAGTACTTC. It yields the protein CASSSSVAGDSYEQYF.

Here the CDR3 DNA reads TGTGCCAGCAGCCAAGGAGGAGGGTATAGATTCACTGAAGCTTTCTTT. Translated, it gives CASSQGGGYRFTEAFF. V and J are TRBV3-1 (or the pseudogene TRBV3-2) and TRBJ1-1; D is undetermined. The CDR3 totals 16 residues. V was pared by 1 base and J by 4 bases, with 16 bases between. Germline values: CDR1 LGHDT, CDR2 YNNKEL (reference sequence).

J is TRBJ1-2 and V is TRBV28; 9 bases fit TRBD1. V was clipped by 5 bases and J by 8 bases; unmatched bases: 12. Germline V lookup: CDR1 MDHEN, CDR2 SYDVKM. This CDR3 contains 15 residues. CDR3 sequence (DNA): TGTGCCAGCAGTCAATCCGGGACAGGGTTTAAGGGCTACACCTTC. This codes for CASSQSGTGFKGYTF.

V and J are TRBV6-5 and TRBJ1-5; tentatively, D is TRBD1 (6 bases). The ends were cut back, 7 bases at V and 2 bases at J, with 9 bases in the middle. Germline V gene sequence: CDR1 MNHEY, CDR2 SVGAGI. CDR3 length equals 13 residues. The CDR3 loop is CASTNRGNQPQHF. DNA of the CDR3: TGTGCCAGCACTAACAGGGGCAATCAGCCCCAGCATTTT.

This clone was seen once. This chain uses TRBV3-1 (or the pseudogene TRBV3-2) with TRBJ1-1; no reliable D call. This CDR3 region has 16 residues. Trimming removed 4 bases at V and 1 base at J, with 16 bases between. Germline-derived CDR1 and CDR2 are LGHDT and YNNKEL (reference sequence). The CDR3 sequence: CASSPTGGLRNTEAFF. Written as DNA, the CDR3 is TGTGCCAGCAGCCCAACGGGAGGTCTAAGGAACACTGAAGCTTTCTTT.

The chain couples TRBV2 to TRBJ1-1; tentative D call: TRBD1 (6 bases). The germline CDR1 and CDR2 sequences are SNHLY and FYNNEI. CDR3 length equals 13 residues. Trimming took off 6 bases at V and 1 base at J, with 9 bases between the two ends. As DNA, the CDR3 is TGTGCCAGCAGGAGGGGGGGGAACACTGAAGCTTTCTTT. This codes for CASRRGGNTEAFF.

This clone was seen just once. The chain combines TRBV25-1 with TRBJ1-1; no reliable D call. CDR1 and CDR2 from the germline V gene are MGHDK and SYGVNS. The CDR3 sequence is 14 residues long. Trimming took 6 bases from V and 0 from J, leaving 11 bases between them. This CDR3 is CASRPGGVNTEAFF. CDR3 DNA sequence: TGTGCCAGCAGGCCCGGAGGAGTGAACACTGAAGCTTTCTTT.

This clone has a handful of counts. The CDR3: CASSYSKMNTEAFF. The CDR3 region has the DNA TGTGCCAGCAGTTACAGCAAAATGAACACTGAAGCTTTCTTT. The chain carries TRBV6-2 or TRBV6-3 and TRBJ1-1; D gene uncertain. Trimming removed 2 bases at V and 0 bases at J, with 7 bases between. The CDR3 consists of 14 residues. Per germline, CDR1 MNHEY and CDR2 SVGEGT.

The DNA for the CDR3 is TGCAGTGCTAGTCCGGGACACCTCAATCAGCCCCAGCATTTT. The encoded protein is CSASPGHLNQPQHF. The chain couples TRBV20-1 to TRBJ1-5, with a weak D call TRBD1 (6 bases). V was shortened by 3 bases and J by 3 bases, with 12 bases between the two germline ends. The CDR3 length is 14 residues. Germline loops: CDR1 DFQATT, CDR2 SNEGSKA (reference sequence).

For this clone: Other DNA variants within this sample encode the same CDR3. This chain connects TRBV2 to TRBJ1-1; D call uncertain. Germline CDR1 is SNHLY and CDR2 is FYNNEI. Trimming stripped 4 bases from V and 1 base from J, with 7 bases between. This CDR3 is 13 amino acids long. The CDR3 here is CASSGRGNTEAFF. CDR3 DNA sequence: TGTGCCAGCAGTGGACGGGGGAACACTGAAGCTTTCTTT.

J is TRBJ2-1 and V is TRBV5-1; 7 nucleotides align to TRBD1. Germline loops: CDR1 SGHRS, CDR2 YFSETQ. V was pared by 3 bases and J by 2 bases, with 11 bases of the junction left unmatched. CDR3 length: 17 amino acids. The CDR3 region is CASSSNSQGSAYNEQFF. The CDR3 nucleotides read TGCGCCAGCAGCTCCAATTCACAGGGGTCGGCCTACAATGAGCAGTTCTTC.

The V call is TRBV6-5, the J call TRBJ2-7, with TRBD1 matching 9 bases. Trimming removed 6 bases from V and 5 bases from J; junction bases left unmatched: 11. CDR3 size: 15 residues. Germline CDR1 reads MNHEY; CDR2 reads SVGAGI. For the CDR3, the DNA is TGTGCCAGCAGGGGGACAGGGAAACCCCCTAACGAGCAGTACTTC. Encoded protein: CASRGTGKPPNEQYF.

The chain recombines TRBV12-2 with TRBJ1-2; the table's D call, TRBD1, has no DNA check behind it. TRBV12-2 is described as a pseudogene. CDR3 length equals 18 residues. The CDR3 protein is CASRLPFGKDTSNYGYTF. The DNA of the CDR3 is TGTGCAAGTCGCTTACCGTTCGGTAAGGACACATCGAACTATGGCTACACCTTC.

This clone was found once. V gene TRBV4-1 combines with J gene TRBJ1-5; 10 nucleotides agree with TRBD1. CDR3 length: 18 amino acids. The V segment lost 1 base and the J segment 6 bases; nucleotides outside the gene matches: 12. Germline V gives CDR1 MGHRA, CDR2 YSYEKL. Here the CDR3 DNA reads TGCGCCAGCAGCCAAGGTGGGACAGGGGAACATCGAGGTCAGCCCCAGCATTTT. Protein: CASSQGGTGEHRGQPQHF.